This T cell receptor beta chain was sequenced during a study of PD-L1 blockade in urothelial cancer. Sequencing was performed with immunoSEQ multiplex PCR; in TCRdb, only in-frame clones are kept and a portion is missing. The data hold some 76,000 clones, with approximately 91% observed a single time. The CDR3 is made up of 14 amino acids. The V and J ends lost 2 bases and 5 bases, in that order; junction bases with no gene match: 4. The V gene's germline CDR1 is MDHEN and CDR2 SYDVKM. The gene calls are TRBV28 and TRBJ2-5; 8 bases match TRBD1. This sequence originates from a man in his fifties or sixties with urothelial cancer. The source was PBMCs, collected around atezolizumab (anti-PD-L1) treatment. The CDR3: CASSLGQGIETQYF. The DNA for the CDR3 is TGTGCCAGCAGTTTAGGACAGGGCATCGAGACCCAGTACTTC.